This is a list of T cell receptor beta chains from one sample in a study of OX40 agonist ivuxolimab in advanced cancers. Profiling relied on immunoSEQ multiplex PCR, and the TCRdb table lists in-frame clones only, not all of them. Among some 43,000 clones listed, roughly 94% were seen once. Here the sequenced sample was CD4+ or CD8+ T cells sorted from blood, taken in a trial of the OX40 agonist ivuxolimab. The receptors come from an adult with an advanced solid tumor such as melanoma, head and neck, liver or kidney cancer. The CDR3 runs from the conserved cysteine through the conserved F or W. The D gene is left open where the match is weak.

TRBD1 TRBV5-1 CASRPDRGVYGYTF
NA TRBV9 CASSVGDEQYF
NA TRBV23-1 CASSQSGAGEKLFF
TRBD1 TRBV7-9 CASSLRDRGYEQYF
NA TRBV4-3 CASSQVVGTGELFF
TRBD2 TRBV9 CASSVGGGEGAEQYF
NA TRBV6-5 CASSTPDANNEQFF
NA TRBV4-3 CASSQELGSSYNEQFF
NA TRBV7-5 CARSSLPFRGQGEKLFF
NA TRBV14 CASSKSRRDGEGVLAYEQYF
NA TRBV11-3 CASSWNTQKIRSSGGTEAFF
NA TRBV9 CASSEEVGYNEQFF
NA TRBV9 CASSVQPGGYEQYF
NA TRBV4-1 CASSQEEVGSYEQYF
TRBD1 TRBV9 CASSTNLRDRPYEQYF
NA TRBV15 CATSTRIGTMNTEAFF